These 14 T cell receptor beta chains originate from one sample sequenced in a study of blood T cell repertoires in COVID-19. The method was immunoSEQ multiplex PCR; TCRdb's version includes in-frame clones alone and lacks a portion of them. Among under 200,000 clones, approximately 84% were seen once, and the ten largest hold approximately 11%. The sequenced material came from peripheral blood. Source of these receptors: a man between 65 and 85 years old with active or convalescent COVID-19.

The rearrangement joins TRBV5-1 to TRBJ2-5, with 11 positions matching TRBD1. The V segment lost 2 bases and the J segment 5 bases; nucleotides outside the gene matches: 5. In germline, CDR1 is SGHRS, CDR2 YFSETQ. This CDR3 is built from 15 residues. This CDR3 is CASSFGQGAGETQYF. The CDR3 nucleotides are TGCGCCAGCAGCTTCGGACAGGGGGCAGGGGAGACCCAGTACTTC.

This clone was observed a single time. The chain combines TRBV10-2 with TRBJ2-4; 10 nucleotides line up with TRBD1. The germline CDR1 and CDR2 sequences are WSHSY and SAAADI. The length of the CDR3 is 14 residues. Germline trimming cut 7 bases from V and 2 bases from J; bases unmatched to any gene: 2. The CDR3 spells CASMDRGTKNIQYF. In DNA, the CDR3 is TGCGCCAGCATGGACAGGGGGACCAAAAACATTCAGTACTTC.

The V and J genes are TRBV30 and TRBJ1-1; D might be TRBD1 (6 bases). The CDR3 length is 13 residues. Germline assignment: CDR1 GTSNPN and CDR2 SVGIG (reference sequence). V lost 1 base to trimming and J lost 1 base, with 7 bases between them. CDR3 amino acids: CAWSGGQNTEAFF. The DNA of the CDR3 is TGTGCCTGGAGTGGGGGACAGAACACTGAAGCTTTCTTT.

This sequence joins TRBV7-3 and TRBJ2-2; the match to TRBD2 covers 14 bases. There are 19 residues in the CDR3. The V gene's germline CDR1 is SGHTA and CDR2 FQGTGA. Trimming removed 1 base from V and 3 bases from J; junction bases left unmatched: 7. The CDR3 loop is CASSLMGTSGSLDTGELFF. CDR3 DNA sequence: TGTGCCAGCAGCTTAATGGGGACTAGCGGGAGCTTAGACACCGGGGAGCTGTTTTTT.

Points on this clone: This same CDR3 is encoded by further DNA sequences in the sample. The V and J genes are TRBV7-9 and TRBJ2-1; 8 bases line up with TRBD2. The CDR3 spans 16 residues. V trimming: 2 bases; J trimming: 0 bases; junction bases outside the gene matches: 3. Germline assignment: CDR1 SEHNR and CDR2 FQNEAQ (reference sequence). The CDR3 DNA reads TGTGCCAGCAGCTTATCCCTAGCGGGCTCCTACAATGAGCAGTTCTTC. Residues: CASSLSLAGSYNEQFF.

This clone was detected only once. This chain links TRBV30 with TRBJ2-7, with D tentatively TRBD2 (7 bases). V was cut by 3 bases and J by 2 bases, with 17 bases left in between. This CDR3 is built from 15 residues. Germline CDR1 reads GTSNPN; CDR2 reads SVGIG (reference sequence). The CDR3 sequence is CAWSGRGGGPYEQYF. DNA of the CDR3: TGTGCCTGGAGCGGACGGGGAGGGGGGCCCTACGAGCAGTACTTC.

With regard to this clone: The same CDR3 can be traced to other DNA sequences in this sample. This sequence joins TRBV29-1 and TRBJ1-5; TRBD1 matches 9 bases. J lost 4 bases, V lost 6 bases, and 1 base had no gene match. CDR3 length equals 12 residues. Germline values: CDR1 SQVTM, CDR2 ANQGSEA. CDR3 protein: CSVGQGNQPQHF. CDR3 nucleotide sequence: TGCAGCGTCGGACAGGGGAATCAGCCCCAGCATTTT.

The chain couples TRBV19 to TRBJ2-3; D might be TRBD2 (7 bases). The CDR3 contains 14 residues. Germline-derived CDR1 and CDR2 are LNHDA and SQIVND (reference sequence). V was trimmed by 3 bases and J by 5 bases, leaving 12 bases between them. The CDR3 loop reads CASSIGGGVDTQYF. The CDR3 DNA reads TGTGCCAGTAGTATTGGGGGGGGCGTAGATACGCAGTATTTT.

This chain joins TRBV20-1 and TRBJ1-2; 10 nucleotides align to TRBD1. CDR3 length: 15 residues. The germline V gene encodes CDR1 DFQATT and CDR2 SNEGSKA (reference sequence). V was clipped by 3 bases and J by 5 bases; unmatched bases: 9. The CDR3 DNA sequence: TGCAGTGCTAGTAGGGGCGGGGACAGGGGTTATGGCTACACCTTC. It specifies CSASRGGDRGYGYTF.

The chain recombines TRBV15 with TRBJ1-4; D remains unclear. This CDR3 is 13 amino acids long. Per germline, CDR1 LNHNV and CDR2 YYDKDF (reference sequence). The V end was cut by 0 bases, the J end by 13 bases, with 12 bases between. The CDR3 protein is CATSRDREVGLFF. For the CDR3, the DNA is TGTGCCACCAGCAGAGACCGAGAGGTGGGACTGTTTTTT.

The chain carries TRBV29-1 and TRBJ2-1; 14 bases fit TRBD2. This CDR3 is 17 amino acids long. Germline V gives CDR1 SQVTM, CDR2 ANQGSEA. V shed 6 bases and J 0 bases; nucleotides not matched to a gene: 7. CDR3 bases: TGCAGCGTGCTAGGGACTAGCGGGGGTAGCTCCTACAATGAGCAGTTCTTC. Protein: CSVLGTSGGSSYNEQFF.

V usage is TRBV2 and J usage is TRBJ1-5; TRBD1 might be the D (6 bases). Between the trimmed V and J ends, which lost 4 bases and 10 bases, there was a span of 14 bases. The germline CDR1 and CDR2 sequences are SNHLY and FYNNEI. This CDR3 is 13 amino acids long. The CDR3 sequence is CASSGNRDGPQHF. CDR3 coding DNA: TGTGCCAGCAGTGGGAACAGGGACGGACCCCAGCATTTT.

In its sample, this clone was seen a few times. The chain is built from TRBV28 and TRBJ2-5, with 7 nucleotides matching TRBD1. CDR1 and CDR2 from the germline V gene are MDHEN and SYDVKM. Losses at the gene ends were 6 bases for V and 3 bases for J; bases not matched to a gene: 4. There are 13 residues in the CDR3. CDR3 sequence (DNA): TGTGCCAGCAGACCACAGGGGAAAGAGACCCAGTACTTC. Protein product: CASRPQGKETQYF. Using reference TRBV28 and TRBJ2-5 for the parts outside the CDR3, the full variable domain is DVKVTQSSRYLVKRTGEKVFLECVQDMDHENMFWYRQDPGLGLRLIYFSYDVKMKEKGDIPEGYSVSREKKERFSLILESASTNQTSMYLCASRPQGKETQYFGPGTRLLVL.

The chain recombines TRBV10-3 with TRBJ2-3; 11 bases are a match to TRBD2. V was pared by 0 bases and J by 3 bases, with 5 bases of the junction left unmatched. Per germline, CDR1 ENHRY and CDR2 SYGVKD. The CDR3 sequence is 17 residues long. The CDR3 loop reads CAISESKIAGGTDTQYF. The CDR3 DNA sequence: TGTGCCATCAGTGAGTCGAAGATAGCGGGAGGGACAGATACGCAGTATTTT.